This is a list of T cell receptor beta chains from one sample in a study of T cells after yellow fever vaccination. TCRdb itself ran the 5' RACE reads through MiXCR, one entry per CDR3 protein. The repertoire holds roughly 520,000 distinct CDR3 sequences, 21% seen once, with about a sixth in the top ten. This specimen consisted of PBMCs, obtained approximately 22 days after the first yellow fever vaccination. Receptors were obtained from a man younger than 30 who received the YFV17D yellow fever vaccine. CDR3s include the opening cysteine and the closing phenylalanine or tryptophan. The D gene is left open where the match is weak. Clone size appears in some rows only: once, few, many, or a class for an expanded clone.

v_call: TRBV4-1
d_call: .
j_call: TRBJ1-4
clone_size: .
cdr3_aa: CASSQEWGVGEKLFF
cdr3_nt: TGCGCCAGCAGCCAAGAATGGGGGGTCGGTGAAAAACTGTTTTTT

v_call: TRBV11-2
d_call: .
j_call: TRBJ1-1
clone_size: .
cdr3_aa: CASSLGVGAVEAFF
cdr3_nt: TGTGCCAGCAGCTTAGGAGTTGGGGCGGTGGAAGCTTTCTTT

v_call: TRBV28
d_call: TRBD2
j_call: TRBJ2-5
clone_size: many
cdr3_aa: CASSAWTSGGEETQYF
cdr3_nt: TGTGCCAGCAGTGCCTGGACTAGCGGGGGGGAAGAGACCCAGTACTTC

v_call: TRBV4-3
d_call: .
j_call: TRBJ2-3
clone_size: .
cdr3_aa: CASSQAWGPDTQYF
cdr3_nt: TGCGCCAGCAGCCAAGCTTGGGGGCCAGATACGCAGTATTTT

v_call: TRBV28
d_call: TRBD1
j_call: TRBJ1-1
clone_size: once
cdr3_aa: CASSVPGQGTEAFF
cdr3_nt: TGTGCCAGCAGTGTCCCGGGACAGGGCACTGAAGCTTTCTTT

v_call: TRBV20-1
d_call: .
j_call: TRBJ2-4
clone_size: .
cdr3_aa: CSAARTYGNIQYF
cdr3_nt: TGCAGTGCTGCCCGAACTTACGGAAACATTCAGTACTTC

v_call: TRBV2
d_call: TRBD1
j_call: TRBJ1-2
clone_size: .
cdr3_aa: CASLNSLGTAATF
cdr3_nt: TGTGCCAGCCTAAATAGTCTGGGGACAGCAGCCACCTTC

v_call: TRBV5-1
d_call: TRBD2
j_call: TRBJ2-7
clone_size: .
cdr3_aa: CASSLAGQRSYEQYF
cdr3_nt: TGTGCCAGCAGCTTAGCGGGCCAAAGGAGTTACGAGCAGTACTTC

v_call: TRBV4-1
d_call: TRBD2
j_call: TRBJ2-2
clone_size: few
cdr3_aa: CASSLRGGLAGELFF
cdr3_nt: TGCGCCAGCAGCCTCCGGGGGGGCCTCGCCGGGGAGCTGTTTTTT

v_call: TRBV20-1
d_call: TRBD1
j_call: TRBJ1-1
clone_size: .
cdr3_aa: CSAPGGVRAEAFF
cdr3_nt: TGCAGTGCCCCAGGGGGCGTTCGCGCTGAAGCTTTCTTT

v_call: TRBV3-1
d_call: .
j_call: TRBJ2-2
clone_size: many
cdr3_aa: CASSQLLGQSVGELFF
cdr3_nt: TGTGCCAGCAGCCAATTGCTAGGACAGTCCGTCGGGGAGCTGTTTTTT

v_call: TRBV12-3/TRBV12-4
d_call: .
j_call: TRBJ2-5
clone_size: .
cdr3_aa: CASSFQHSQYF
cdr3_nt: TGTGCCAGCAGCTTCCAACATTCCCAGTACTTC